This T cell receptor (beta chain) stems from a study of cytomegalovirus exposure and HLA in healthy donors. General study results and limits: CMV antigen specificity was confirmed in vitro for a few CMV-associated chains. Listed as cytomegalovirus-associated were over 150 TCR beta chains.

This table comes from immunoSEQ multiplex PCR, and its TCRdb copy is limited to in-frame clones, with some not included. This table holds some 240,000 clones, around four fifths found once. The CDR3 is made up of 17 amino acids. The germline V gene encodes CDR1 MNHEY and CDR2 SMNVEV (reference sequence). The junction had 4 bases not matched to a gene; V was cut back by 0 bases and J by 0 bases. Details on this clone: Its specificity is not known.

Sequencing was performed on PBMCs. The chain couples TRBV27 to TRBJ2-3; 9 bases line up with TRBD2. The clonotype comes from a woman under 30 in good health and CMV-seronegative. The CDR3 region is CASSLSWTSVSTDTQYF. The DNA for the CDR3 is TGTGCCAGCAGTTTATCTTGGACTAGCGTTAGCACAGATACGCAGTATTTT.